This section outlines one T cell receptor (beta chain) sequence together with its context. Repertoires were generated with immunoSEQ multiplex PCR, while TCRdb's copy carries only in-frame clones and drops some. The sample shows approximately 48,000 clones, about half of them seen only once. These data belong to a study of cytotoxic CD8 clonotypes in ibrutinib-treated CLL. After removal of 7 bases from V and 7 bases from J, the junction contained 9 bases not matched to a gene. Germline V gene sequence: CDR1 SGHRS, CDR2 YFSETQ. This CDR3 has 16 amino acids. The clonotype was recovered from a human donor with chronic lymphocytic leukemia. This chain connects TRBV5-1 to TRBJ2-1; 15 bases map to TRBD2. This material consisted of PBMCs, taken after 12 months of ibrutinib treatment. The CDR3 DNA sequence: TGCGCCAGCTGCGTATCCGGACTAGCGGGAGGGAATGAGCAGTTCTTC. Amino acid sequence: CASCVSGLAGGNEQFF. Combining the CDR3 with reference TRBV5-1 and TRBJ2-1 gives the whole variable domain KAGVTQTPRYLIKTRGQQVTLSCSPISGHRSVSWYQQTPGQGLQFLFEYFSETQRNKGNFPGRFSGRQFSNSRSEMNVSTLELGDSALYLCASCVSGLAGGNEQFFGPGTRLTVL.